These 26 T cell receptor beta chains were sequenced from one sample in a study of OX40 agonist ivuxolimab in advanced cancers. Here immunoSEQ multiplex PCR was the method, and the copy in TCRdb shows in-frame clones only, minus some. The table lists about 100,000 clones, approximately 90% of them singletons, with roughly 1.2% in the top ten. Sequencing was performed on CD4+ or CD8+ T cells sorted from blood, taken in a trial of the OX40 agonist ivuxolimab. The receptor set was obtained from an adult with an advanced solid tumor such as melanoma, head and neck, liver or kidney cancer.

This clone was counted once. The chain recombines TRBV28 with TRBJ1-4, with 9 bases aligning to TRBD1. Unmatched junction bases numbered 9, after V lost 6 bases and J lost 7 bases. The CDR3 has 15 amino acids. The germline gives CDR1 MDHEN, CDR2 SYDVKM. The CDR3 DNA follows: TGTGCCAGCAGCCCTTACAGGGGGCGCAGTGAAAAACTGTTTTTT. It is translated as CASSPYRGRSEKLFF.

The chain carries TRBV2 and TRBJ2-7; D not resolved. The CDR3 extends over 11 amino acids. Trimming took off 4 bases at V and 4 bases at J, with 5 bases between the two ends. Germline lookup yields CDR1 SNHLY and CDR2 FYNNEI. The CDR3 DNA is TGTGCCAGCAGTGCCTATTACGAGCAGTACTTC. Translation gives CASSAYYEQYF.

The chain joins TRBV28 to TRBJ2-7, with D unclear. The V end lost 4 bases, the J end lost 0 bases, and 7 bases lay between the germline ends. Germline loops: CDR1 MDHEN, CDR2 SYDVKM. This CDR3 comprises 13 residues. The CDR3 DNA is TGTGCCAGCAGTTCCCGCCCCTCCTACGAGCAGTACTTC. This encodes CASSSRPSYEQYF.

The chain combines TRBV6-5 with TRBJ1-2; D is possibly TRBD1 (5 bases). V was trimmed by 2 bases and J by 8 bases, leaving 18 bases between them. This CDR3 spans 15 amino acids. Looked up from germline, CDR1 is MNHEY and CDR2 is SVGAGI. As DNA, the CDR3 is TGTGCCAGCAGTTACGGGGGGGTCCAACTATACGGCTACACCTTC. The encoded protein is CASSYGGVQLYGYTF.

The J gene is TRBJ2-7, the V gene TRBV15, with 11 bases that match TRBD2. V was clipped by 0 bases and J by 4 bases; unmatched bases: 8. Germline assignment: CDR1 LNHNV and CDR2 YYDKDF (reference sequence). The CDR3 is 17 residues long. The chain's CDR3 is CATSRDSLASGRYEQYF. The CDR3 DNA follows: TGTGCCACCAGCAGAGATTCATTGGCTAGCGGGAGGTACGAGCAGTACTTC.

This chain's CDR3 is CASSVAGTGRSPLHF. For the CDR3, the DNA is TGTGCCAGCAGCGTAGCCGGGACAGGGAGATCACCCCTCCACTTT. The V gene is TRBV9, the J gene TRBJ1-6; TRBD1 aligns across 9 bases. From germline, CDR1 is SGDLS and CDR2 YYNGEE. The CDR3 consists of 15 residues. Trimming at V came to 0 bases and at J to 10 bases, leaving 5 bases not matched to a gene.

The table lists this clone with a few counts. The CDR3: CASSLGSTDTQYF. The CDR3 nucleotides are TGTGCCAGCAGCTTAGGTAGCACAGATACGCAGTATTTT. The chain employs TRBV11-2 and TRBJ2-3; no definite D call. V lost 1 base and J 0 bases, leaving 2 bases between the germline ends. This CDR3 contains 13 residues. Germline V gene data show CDR1 as SGHAT and CDR2 as FQNNGV.

The chain employs TRBV18 and TRBJ2-7; D unresolved. Germline CDR1 and CDR2: KGHSH and LQKENI. Trimming pared 3 bases from V and 3 bases from J, leaving 9 bases between. The CDR3 has 13 amino acids. The CDR3 nucleotides are TGTGCCAGCTCACCCGGGCAGGACTACGAGCAGTACTTC. Translating it yields CASSPGQDYEQYF.

This clone has only one observation. V is TRBV5-6 and J is TRBJ2-2; the match to TRBD2 covers 14 bases. This CDR3 comprises 17 residues. Germline CDR1 reads SGHDT; CDR2 reads YYEEEE. V lost 4 bases to trimming and J lost 0 bases; unmatched junction nucleotides: 2. The CDR3 is CASSGLAGGANTGELFF. CDR3 bases: TGTGCCAGCAGCGGACTAGCGGGAGGAGCGAACACCGGGGAGCTGTTTTTT. Supplemented by reference TRBV5-6 and TRBJ2-2, the full variable domain reads DAGVTQSPTHLIKTRGQQVTLRCSPKSGHDTVSWYQQALGQGPQFIFQYYEEEERQRGNFPDRFSGHQFPNYSSELNVNALLLGDSALYLCASSGLAGGANTGELFFGEGSRLTVL.

Here the CDR3 reads CASSTTGSHEQFF. CDR3 in DNA: TGTGCCAGTAGTACGACAGGGTCCCATGAGCAGTTCTTC. The V gene is TRBV19, the J gene TRBJ2-1, with 7 nucleotides matching TRBD1. This CDR3 comprises 13 residues. Germline V gene data show CDR1 as LNHDA and CDR2 as SQIVND (reference sequence). J gave up 8 bases and V 4 bases, and 5 bases lay outside the gene matches.

This chain joins TRBV5-1 and TRBJ2-3; 8 bases line up with TRBD2. In germline, CDR1 is SGHRS, CDR2 YFSETQ. V gave up 5 bases and J gave up 3 bases; unmatched junction bases: 8. The length of the CDR3 is 15 residues. CDR3 bases: TGCGCCAGCAGTCGAGGGGCGGGGGGAACAGATACGCAGTATTTT. As protein: CASSRGAGGTDTQYF.

This chain links TRBV15 with TRBJ2-5; D tentatively fits TRBD1 or TRBD2 (7 bases each). Germline CDR1 and CDR2: LNHNV and YYDKDF (reference sequence). This CDR3 comprises 13 residues. Trimming cost V 8 bases and J 3 bases, with 13 bases left between them. CDR3 DNA sequence: TGTGCCACCCAGCAGGGGGGGAAAGAGACCCAGTACTTC. Amino acids: CATQQGGKETQYF.

The V and J genes are TRBV14 and TRBJ1-3; 7 nucleotides agree with TRBD1. Losses at the gene ends were 2 bases for V and 8 bases for J; bases not matched to a gene: 3. CDR1 and CDR2 from the germline V gene are SGHDN and FVKESK. This CDR3 comprises 13 residues. The CDR3 DNA reads TGTGCCAGCAGCCAAAACCAGGGGGACACCATATATTTT. Translated: CASSQNQGDTIYF.

The gene calls are TRBV6-5 and TRBJ1-4, with 9 bases that match TRBD1. The trim removed 6 bases at V and 5 bases at J, leaving 4 bases unmatched. CDR3 size: 14 residues. Germline V gives CDR1 MNHEY, CDR2 SVGAGI. CDR3 loop: CASSQQGANEKLFF. The CDR3 nucleotides read TGTGCCAGCAGCCAACAGGGGGCGAATGAAAAACTGTTTTTT.

CDR3 DNA sequence: TGCGCCAGCAGTGGCCCACGGGAGCTGTTTTTT. Protein: CASSGPRELFF. This chain joins TRBV10-2 and TRBJ2-2; D unclear. The CDR3 spans 11 residues. The germline V and J ends were trimmed by 4 bases and 9 bases, with 6 bases remaining between them. CDR1 and CDR2 (germline): WSHSY, SAAADI.

This clone was detected only once. The chain uses TRBV9 and TRBJ2-2; weak D call: TRBD2 (6 bases). This CDR3 spans 16 amino acids. V was clipped by 5 bases and J by 1 base, with 15 bases between them. Germline V gene lookup returns CDR1 SGDLS and CDR2 YYNGEE. The CDR3 sequence: CASSARGVMNTGELFF. Written as DNA, the CDR3 is TGTGCCAGCAGTGCACGCGGGGTGATGAACACCGGGGAGCTGTTTTTT.

The chain carries TRBV4-2 and TRBJ2-5, with D perhaps TRBD1 (5 bases). The CDR3 totals 15 residues. Trimming shortened V by 1 base and J by 3 bases, and 12 bases separated the two germline ends. CDR1 and CDR2 from the germline V gene are LGHNA and YNFKEQ. The CDR3 nucleotides are TGTGCCAGCAGCCAAGTTATGGGGCTGGAAGAGACCCAGTACTTC. It codes for CASSQVMGLEETQYF.

This clone was seen more than once but under ten times. The CDR3 here is CASSLISTQPQHF. In nucleotides, the CDR3 is TGTGCCAGCAGCCTCATTTCAACGCAGCCCCAGCATTTT. This chain links TRBV7-2 with TRBJ1-5; D is undetermined. The V and J ends lost 5 bases and 7 bases respectively, with 12 bases between them. In germline, CDR1 is SGHTA, CDR2 FQGNSA. This CDR3 comprises 13 residues.

The chain recombines TRBV9 with TRBJ2-1; 8 bases fit TRBD2. Trimming took 4 bases from V and 3 from J; bases not matched to a gene: 3. The CDR3 runs 14 residues. CDR1 and CDR2 from the germline V gene are SGDLS and YYNGEE. The CDR3 DNA reads TGTGCCAGCAGCCGAACTAGCGGCTACAATGAGCAGTTCTTC. It encodes CASSRTSGYNEQFF.

The chain couples TRBV27 to TRBJ1-2; TRBD1 is a possible D gene (5 bases). The CDR3 contains 13 residues. Germline lookup yields CDR1 MNHEY and CDR2 SMNVEV (reference sequence). Trimming shortened V by 2 bases and J by 5 bases, and 9 bases separated the two germline ends. The CDR3 DNA sequence: TGTGCCAGCAGTTTAAGCGGGGGTTATGGCTACACCTTC. Its protein product is CASSLSGGYGYTF.

The rearrangement links TRBV5-1 to TRBJ2-5; 9 nucleotides agree with TRBD2. Germline V CDR1 and CDR2: SGHRS, YFSETQ. The CDR3 loop spans 14 amino acids. With 2 bases clipped from V and 11 bases from J, the junction kept 10 bases outside the gene matches. The CDR3 loop reads CASSLASGIGEQYF. DNA for the CDR3: TGCGCCAGCAGCTTAGCTAGCGGGATAGGAGAGCAGTACTTC.

The chain carries TRBV10-3 and TRBJ2-3; the match to TRBD2 covers 12 bases. CDR3 size: 16 residues. Per germline, CDR1 ENHRY and CDR2 SYGVKD. V lost 10 bases, J lost 0 bases, and 8 bases stayed unmatched. The CDR3 is CASRRGTSGSTDTQYF. In nucleotides, the CDR3 is TGTGCCAGCAGGCGCGGGACTAGCGGGAGCACAGATACGCAGTATTTT.

J is TRBJ2-2 and V is TRBV19; D possibly corresponds to TRBD1 (6 bases). Deletions cut 9 bases from V and 1 base from J, with 21 bases between. Per germline, CDR1 LNHDA and CDR2 SQIVND (reference sequence). There are 17 residues in the CDR3. The CDR3, as DNA: TGTGCCAGCAAAGCCTGGGGACACCCAGAGAACACCGGGGAGCTGTTTTTT. Protein product: CASKAWGHPENTGELFF.

This clone was observed a single time. The chain is built from TRBV28 and TRBJ1-5; D gene uncertain. Trimming removed 9 bases at V and 7 bases at J, with 13 bases between. The CDR3 contains 12 residues. Germline V lookup: CDR1 MDHEN, CDR2 SYDVKM. The CDR3 DNA reads as TGTGCCAGTCGCTTCTCGGGGCAGCCCCAGCATTTT. Translated: CASRFSGQPQHF. The full variable domain, in which reference TRBV28 and TRBJ1-5 provide the parts outside the CDR3, is DVKVTQSSRYLVKRTGEKVFLECVQDMDHENMFWYRQDPGLGLRLIYFSYDVKMKEKGDIPEGYSVSREKKERFSLILESASTNQTSMYLCASRFSGQPQHFGDGTRLSIL.

The V and J genes are TRBV28 and TRBJ1-1; D is unclear. Trimming stripped 5 bases from V and 1 base from J, with 11 bases between. This CDR3 is 14 amino acids long. The germline CDR1 and CDR2 sequences are MDHEN and SYDVKM. The CDR3 nucleotides read TGTGCCAGCAGTGTAGCAGGAACGAACACTGAAGCTTTCTTT. Its protein is CASSVAGTNTEAFF. The variable domain in full, with the rest retrieved from reference TRBV28 and TRBJ1-1, is DVKVTQSSRYLVKRTGEKVFLECVQDMDHENMFWYRQDPGLGLRLIYFSYDVKMKEKGDIPEGYSVSREKKERFSLILESASTNQTSMYLCASSVAGTNTEAFFGQGTRLTVV.

The rearrangement uses TRBV19 and TRBJ2-5, with unresolved D. V was cut by 5 bases and J by 5 bases, with 12 bases left in between. Germline V CDR1 and CDR2: LNHDA, SQIVND (reference sequence). The CDR3 covers 13 residues. CDR3 sequence reads: CASSAVGSETQYF. The CDR3 coding sequence is TGTGCCAGTAGTGCGGTGGGCTCGGAGACCCAGTACTTC.